These 9 T cell receptor beta chains were sequenced from one sample in a study of blood T cell repertoires in COVID-19. Sequencing was performed with immunoSEQ multiplex PCR; in TCRdb, only in-frame clones are kept and a portion is missing. The sample gives approximately 150,000 clones, roughly 87% of which show up once; 1.5% to 2% is in the top ten. Sequenced sample: peripheral blood. Receptors were obtained from a human donor in a cohort sampled during active COVID-19.

The chain uses TRBV4-3 and TRBJ2-3; D is perhaps TRBD2 (5 bases). Germline loops: CDR1 LGHNA, CDR2 YSLEER. The CDR3 is 16 amino acids. Deletions cut 0 bases from V and 0 bases from J, with 10 bases between. The CDR3 loop reads CASSQDGDPSTDTQYF. The CDR3 coding sequence is TGCGCCAGCAGCCAAGACGGGGATCCTAGCACAGATACGCAGTATTTT.

CDR3 DNA: TGTGCCAGCACCCCCTCGGGGACACCGTACGAGCAGTACTTC. Amino acids: CASTPSGTPYEQYF. V and J are TRBV7-8 and TRBJ2-7; a weak D match, TRBD1 (6 bases). CDR3 size: 14 residues. Germline V gene data show CDR1 as SGHVS and CDR2 as FQNEAQ. The ends were cut back, 7 bases at V and 4 bases at J, with 17 bases in the middle.

This rearrangement joins TRBV11-2 to TRBJ2-5, with 7 nucleotides matching TRBD1. Per the germline V gene, CDR1 is SGHAT and CDR2 is FQNNGV. The V segment lost 0 bases and the J segment 5 bases; nucleotides outside the gene matches: 3. The CDR3 has 14 residues. The CDR3 spells CASSLDATGETQYF. CDR3 sequence (DNA): TGTGCCAGCAGCTTAGATGCGACAGGGGAGACCCAGTACTTC.

The chain uses TRBV13 and TRBJ1-1; possible D gene TRBD1, 6 bases. Trimming removed 2 bases at V and 1 base at J, with 8 bases between. From germline, CDR1 is PRHDT and CDR2 FYEKMQ (reference sequence). The CDR3 length is 14 residues. Written as DNA, the CDR3 is TGTGCCAGCAGCTTACTACAGGGGAACACTGAAGCTTTCTTT. It translates to CASSLLQGNTEAFF.

The chain couples TRBV6-5 to TRBJ2-3, with 14 bases fitting TRBD2. The J segment lost 3 bases and the V segment lost 4 bases, leaving 3 bases of the junction unmatched. The germline CDR1 and CDR2 sequences are MNHEY and SVGAGI. This CDR3 contains 16 residues. The CDR3 spells CASSSRTSGGTDTQYF. Written as DNA, the CDR3 is TGTGCCAGCAGTTCCCGGACTAGCGGGGGGACAGATACGCAGTATTTT.

The chain couples TRBV9 to TRBJ2-5, with 10 bases fitting TRBD2. After removal of 6 bases from V and 3 bases from J, the junction contained 11 bases not matched to a gene. CDR3 length: 16 amino acids. Germline CDR1 is SGDLS and CDR2 is YYNGEE. Here the CDR3 DNA reads TGTGCCAGCAACTCGGGGAAGCGGGGGGGCGAAGAGACCCAGTACTTC. This translates into CASNSGKRGGEETQYF.

In this sample, this clone turned up once. The gene calls are TRBV10-2 and TRBJ2-7; 9 nucleotides agree with TRBD1. The germline CDR1 and CDR2 sequences are WSHSY and SAAADI. The CDR3 totals 16 residues. The V gene end was trimmed by 6 bases and the J gene end by 4 bases; junction bases not matched to a gene: 13. The CDR3: CASRDTPGTGTYEQYF. The CDR3 DNA reads as TGCGCCAGCAGAGACACCCCCGGGACAGGGACGTACGAGCAGTACTTC.

The rearrangement joins TRBV5-4 to TRBJ2-3; 15 bases match TRBD2. Germline V gives CDR1 SGHNT, CDR2 YYREEE (reference sequence). The trim removed 4 bases at V and 6 bases at J, leaving 9 bases unmatched. The CDR3 length is 17 residues. The CDR3 loop reads CASSPWTSGGARDTQYF. In DNA, the CDR3 is TGTGCCAGCAGCCCTTGGACTAGCGGGGGGGCAAGGGATACGCAGTATTTT.

This CDR3 reads CASSLEGGRQETQYF. CDR3 DNA sequence: TGTGCCAGCAGCTTAGAGGGGGGGCGTCAAGAGACCCAGTACTTC. This chain uses TRBV11-1 with TRBJ2-5; tentatively, D is TRBD2 (7 bases). CDR1 and CDR2 from the germline V gene are SGHAT and FQDESV (reference sequence). The length of the CDR3 is 15 residues. With 1 base removed from V and 2 bases from J, the gap between germline ends came to 11 bases.